The entry below describes one T cell receptor (beta chain). What it binds is not known. Germline V gene data show CDR1 as GTSNPN and CDR2 as SVGIG (reference sequence). Trimming removed 1 base at V and 7 bases at J, with 14 bases between. The CDR3 length is 14 residues. Here immunoSEQ multiplex PCR was the method, and the copy in TCRdb shows in-frame clones only, minus some. Among about 120,000 clones listed, around 94% were seen once. This record belongs to a study of siplizumab effects on memory and regulatory T cells. Study conclusions and caveats: Roughly 75-97% of proliferating CD4+ or CD8+ clones lacked a naive or memory phenotype that could be assigned. No more than a minor fraction of alloreactive clones could be traced back to unstimulated subsets.

What was sequenced was non-Treg CD4+ T cells sorted from blood. The sequence came from a human donor in good health. The chain links TRBV30 to TRBJ1-5; perhaps TRBD1 as D (6 bases). In nucleotides, the CDR3 is TGTGCCTGGAGTGGCCTAGGGGGAGAGCAGCCCCAGCATTTT. Its protein product is CAWSGLGGEQPQHF.